Listed here are 17 T cell receptor beta chains from one sample, sequenced in a study of beta chain features in type 1 diabetes. TCRB transcripts that were expressed got sequenced, as all of the isolated RNA had been reverse transcribed. Sequencing was performed with immunoSEQ multiplex PCR; in TCRdb, only in-frame clones are kept and a portion is missing. Of approximately 170,000 clones listed, 7.5% to 10% are singletons. Sequencing input: central memory CD4+ T cells from blood. The receptors were gathered from a young woman in good health.

The chain employs TRBV18 and TRBJ1-1; D is unresolved. This CDR3 is built from 13 residues. Trimming stripped 4 bases from V and 1 base from J, with 7 bases between. The germline V gene has CDR1 KGHSH and CDR2 LQKENI. The CDR3 region has the DNA TGTGCCAGCTCACGCGACAAGAACACTGAAGCTTTCTTT. It codes for CASSRDKNTEAFF.

This clone was counted only a few times. This sequence joins TRBV7-9 and TRBJ2-7, with 9 bases fitting TRBD2. CDR1 and CDR2 (germline): SEHNR, FQNEAQ (reference sequence). The ends lost 2 bases at V and 6 bases at J; junction bases unmatched: 5. The CDR3 loop spans 14 amino acids. CDR3 in amino acids: CASSLRTSVFEQYF. In DNA form, the CDR3 reads TGTGCCAGCAGCTTACGGACTAGCGTGTTCGAGCAGTACTTC.

This clone was recorded a few times. The chain employs TRBV7-2 and TRBJ2-7; 7 nucleotides match TRBD2. Looked up from germline, CDR1 is SGHTA and CDR2 is FQGNSA. The CDR3 has 13 residues. J was trimmed by 3 bases and V by 5 bases; bases with no gene match: 4. The CDR3 protein is CASSPPSGYEQYF. In DNA, the CDR3 is TGTGCCAGCAGCCCCCCTAGCGGCTACGAGCAGTACTTC.

The V call is TRBV29-1, the J call TRBJ1-2; D is uncertain. V gave up 4 bases and J gave up 4 bases, with 7 bases separating them. The CDR3 length is 11 residues. Germline values: CDR1 SQVTM, CDR2 ANQGSEA. The CDR3 reads CSVVSSYGYTF. In DNA form, the CDR3 reads TGCAGCGTTGTATCCAGCTATGGCTACACCTTC. Drawing the rest from reference TRBV29-1 and TRBJ1-2, the complete variable domain is SAVISQKPSRDICQRGTSLTIQCQVDSQVTMMFWYRQQPGQSLTLIATANQGSEATYESGFVIDKFPISRPNLTFSTLTVSNMSPEDSSIYLCSVVSSYGYTFGSGTRLTVV.

The J gene is TRBJ2-2, the V gene TRBV18; TRBD2 matches 9 bases. This CDR3 spans 18 amino acids. The V gene end was trimmed by 0 bases and the J gene end by 0 bases; junction bases not matched to a gene: 5. CDR1 is KGHSH and CDR2 is LQKENI in the germline V gene. The CDR3 sequence: CASSPPGLAGPNTGELFF. CDR3 nucleotide sequence: TGTGCCAGCTCACCACCGGGGCTAGCGGGGCCGAACACCGGGGAGCTGTTTTTT.

V is TRBV30 and J is TRBJ2-1; 11 bases agree with TRBD2. This CDR3 is 15 amino acids long. Germline loops: CDR1 GTSNPN, CDR2 SVGIG (reference sequence). Trimming removed 2 bases from V and 4 bases from J; junction bases left unmatched: 4. The CDR3 region is CAWSRSGGGYNEQFF. Written as DNA, the CDR3 is TGTGCCTGGAGTCGTAGCGGGGGGGGTTACAATGAGCAGTTCTTC. The variable domain in full, with the rest retrieved from reference TRBV30 and TRBJ2-1, is SQTIHQWPATLVQPVGSPLSLECTVEGTSNPNLYWYRQAAGRGLQLLFYSVGIGQISSEVPQNLSASRPQDRQFILSSKKLLLSDSGFYLCAWSRSGGGYNEQFFGPGTRLTVL.

This clone was observed a few times. The CDR3: CAWSVQAGGSYNEQFF. In DNA, the CDR3 is TGTGCCTGGAGTGTACAGGCGGGGGGTTCCTACAATGAGCAGTTCTTC. The rearrangement joins TRBV30 to TRBJ2-1, with TRBD2 matching 8 bases. This CDR3 comprises 16 residues. V was pared by 0 bases and J by 1 base, with 5 bases of the junction left unmatched. Germline values: CDR1 GTSNPN, CDR2 SVGIG (reference sequence).

This clone was found a few times. The chain recombines TRBV9 with TRBJ2-3, with 10 positions matching TRBD1. Germline V lookup: CDR1 SGDLS, CDR2 YYNGEE. The CDR3 totals 14 residues. V was pared by 3 bases and J by 9 bases, with 7 bases of the junction left unmatched. CDR3 bases: TGTGCCAGCAGCGCTGACAGGGGGCTTAGGACGCAGTATTTT. This translates into CASSADRGLRTQYF. The entire variable domain, with the rest obtained from reference TRBV9 and TRBJ2-3, is as follows: DSGVTQTPKHLITATGQRVTLRCSPRSGDLSVYWYQQSLDQGLQFLIQYYNGEERAKGNILERFSAQQFPDLHSELNLSSLELGDSALYFCASSADRGLRTQYFGPGTRLTVL.

Comment on this clone: The junction departs from germline at one end; a sequencing error may be responsible. This chain connects TRBV7-7 to TRBJ2-5, with D perhaps matching TRBD2 (5 bases). The CDR3 spans 14 residues. From germline, CDR1 is SSHAT and CDR2 FNYEAQ (reference sequence). CDR3 nucleotide sequence: TGTGCTAGCAGCTTAGAGGACTCACAGGAGACCCAGTACTTC. This codes for CASSLEDSQETQYF.

V gene TRBV30 combines with J gene TRBJ1-2; 11 bases map to TRBD1. CDR3 length: 12 amino acids. The V and J ends lost 3 bases and 8 bases, in that order; junction bases with no gene match: 2. Germline V gene data show CDR1 as GTSNPN and CDR2 as SVGIG (reference sequence). The CDR3 loop is CAWRGTGGGYTF. CDR3 bases: TGTGCCTGGAGGGGGACAGGGGGAGGCTACACCTTC.

This clone was recorded a few times. This chain connects TRBV15 to TRBJ2-7, with D hard to call. V was pared by 0 bases and J by 6 bases, with 6 bases between. Germline CDR1 and CDR2: LNHNV and YYDKDF (reference sequence). The CDR3 contains 12 residues. CDR3 DNA sequence: TGTGCCACCAGCAGAGATAATTTCGAGCAGTACTTC. This sequence encodes CATSRDNFEQYF.

This clone was seen more than once but under ten times. The J gene is TRBJ2-3, the V gene TRBV5-1; tentatively, D is TRBD1 (5 bases). The ends were cut back, 6 bases at V and 6 bases at J, with 17 bases in the middle. The germline V gene has CDR1 SGHRS and CDR2 YFSETQ. CDR3 length: 14 amino acids. CDR3: CASKDTAGGDTQYF. CDR3 DNA sequence: TGCGCCAGCAAGGACACCGCAGGTGGGGATACGCAGTATTTT.

This clone was counted many times. The chain recombines TRBV5-1 with TRBJ2-1; D gene ambiguous. This CDR3 spans 15 amino acids. Germline-derived CDR1 and CDR2 are SGHRS and YFSETQ. Deletions cut 2 bases from V and 1 base from J, with 10 bases between. The CDR3 nucleotides are TGCGCCAGCAGCTTAGCAGAGGAGTCCTACAATGAGCAGTTCTTC. It yields the protein CASSLAEESYNEQFF.

This rearrangement joins TRBV7-2 to TRBJ2-7; 9 bases are a match to TRBD1. Germline CDR1 is SGHTA and CDR2 is FQGNSA. J lost 4 bases, V lost 5 bases, and 3 bases had no gene match. The CDR3 is 13 residues long. This chain's CDR3 is CASSGDRVYEQYF. In nucleotides, the CDR3 is TGTGCCAGCAGCGGGGACAGGGTGTACGAGCAGTACTTC. Drawing the rest from reference TRBV7-2 and TRBJ2-7, the complete variable domain is GAGVSQSPSNKVTEKGKDVELRCDPISGHTALYWYRQSLGQGLEFLIYFQGNSAPDKSGLPSDRFSAERTGGSVSTLTIQRTQQEDSAVYLCASSGDRVYEQYFGPGTRLTVT.

This clone showed up many times. This chain connects TRBV13 to TRBJ1-1, with 7 bases matching TRBD1. This CDR3 region has 13 residues. V shed 3 bases and J 4 bases; nucleotides not matched to a gene: 2. Germline-derived CDR1 and CDR2 are PRHDT and FYEKMQ (reference sequence). This CDR3 is CASSLDRSTEAFF. CDR3 coding DNA: TGTGCCAGCAGCTTGGACAGGAGCACTGAAGCTTTCTTT.

This clone was picked up a small number of times. The V call is TRBV14, the J call TRBJ2-3; 12 nucleotides agree with TRBD2. The J segment lost 6 bases and the V segment lost 4 bases, leaving 5 bases of the junction unmatched. The CDR3 totals 15 residues. CDR1 SGHDN and CDR2 FVKESK come from the germline V gene. CDR3 nucleotide sequence: TGTGCCAGCAGCCCCGGACTAGCGGGAACGGATACGCAGTATTTT. It encodes CASSPGLAGTDTQYF.

The chain is built from TRBV2 and TRBJ1-4, with D possibly being TRBD1 (6 bases). The germline V gene has CDR1 SNHLY and CDR2 FYNNEI. V shed 1 base and J shed 11 bases, with 14 bases lying between them. The CDR3 is 14 residues long. The CDR3 region is CASSEGQAIRKLFF. The CDR3 DNA follows: TGTGCCAGCAGTGAAGGACAGGCGATCCGGAAACTGTTTTTT.